This T cell receptor beta chain came from a study of T cells in Graves' hyperthyroidism and ophthalmopathy. At the level of the study: Blood from the periphery was taken at initial diagnosis, before any treatment.

This clonotype appeared many times. RNA transcripts gave rise to amplified TCR beta CDR3 regions. The HTBI primer set served for first-round RT-PCR of the TCR CDR3. TCRdb ran MiXCR on the multiplex PCR reads and lists one entry per CDR3 protein. This table holds 300,000 to 450,000 distinct CDR3 sequences, about 25% found once. Looked up from germline, CDR1 is MDHEN and CDR2 is SYDVKM. CDR3 size: 15 residues. V shed 5 bases, J shed 4 bases, and the junction held 10 bases outside the gene matches. Specimen: blood. The gene calls are TRBV28 and TRBJ1-1, with 7 bases that match TRBD1. The sequence came from a man aged 45-65 years with Graves' hyperthyroidism. The CDR3 bases are TGTGCCAGCAGTAGAGACAGGGCCACGGTCACTGAAGCTTTCTTT. This sequence encodes CASSRDRATVTEAFF. Full variable domain (outside the CDR3, taken from reference TRBV28 and TRBJ1-1): DVKVTQSSRYLVKRTGEKVFLECVQDMDHENMFWYRQDPGLGLRLIYFSYDVKMKEKGDIPEGYSVSREKKERFSLILESASTNQTSMYLCASSRDRATVTEAFFGQGTRLTVV.